One sample yielded the 23 T cell receptor beta chains listed below, sequenced in a study of a mutant IDH1 vaccine in newly diagnosed glioma. Only in-frame clones appear in the TCRdb table, and some are missing; sequencing was by immunoSEQ multiplex PCR. The sample has 50,000 to 65,000 clones, about four fifths seen once. For these receptors, no antigen is known. Time point given: week 11, during vaccination. With topical imiquimod, each dose of the vaccine consisted of 300 ug of mutant IDH1 20-mer peptide. Sample: PBMCs, taken from a glioma patient whose treatment included an IDH1 peptide vaccine. These receptors were taken from a woman in her forties or fifties with glioma.

The rearrangement joins TRBV27 to TRBJ1-4; D is unclear. Per germline, CDR1 MNHEY and CDR2 SMNVEV (reference sequence). The CDR3 covers 17 residues. V shed 6 bases and J shed 3 bases, with 20 bases lying between them. The CDR3 here is CASSPARGSLSNEKLFF. The CDR3, as DNA: TGTGCCAGCAGCCCCGCCCGAGGGTCGTTATCTAATGAAAAACTGTTTTTT.

This clone was picked up a small number of times. The V and J genes are TRBV6-5 and TRBJ1-1; the match to TRBD1 covers 8 bases. CDR1 MNHEY and CDR2 SVGAGI come from the germline V gene. CDR3 length equals 14 residues. J was trimmed by 5 bases and V by 3 bases; bases with no gene match: 5. CDR3 sequence reads: CASSYRTGRTEAFF. The CDR3 DNA follows: TGTGCCAGCAGTTATAGGACAGGGAGGACTGAAGCTTTCTTT.

V and J are TRBV6-5 and TRBJ1-2; perhaps TRBD1 as D (6 bases). The V gene lost 6 bases and the J gene lost 2 bases, with 16 bases spanning the gap. The germline CDR1 and CDR2 sequences are MNHEY and SVGAGI. The CDR3 length is 15 residues. Here the CDR3 DNA reads TGTGCCAGCAGCCCCCAGACAGGACCAAACTATGGCTACACCTTC. This encodes CASSPQTGPNYGYTF.

The CDR3 DNA follows: TGTGCCAGCAGCTTCTTTCGGACAGGAGCTAACTATGGCTACACCTTC. Translation: CASSFFRTGANYGYTF. This chain uses TRBV5-8 with TRBJ1-2; 7 nucleotides match TRBD1. Germline V lookup: CDR1 SGHTS, CDR2 YDEGEE. This CDR3 region has 16 residues. The trim removed 2 bases at V and 0 bases at J, leaving 7 bases unmatched.

The chain couples TRBV11-3 to TRBJ2-4; a weak D match, TRBD1 (6 bases). V was cut by 0 bases and J by 6 bases, with 12 bases left in between. This CDR3 comprises 15 residues. The germline V gene encodes CDR1 SGHNT and CDR2 YENEEA. The CDR3: CASSLDRGVGNIQYF. The CDR3 DNA sequence: TGTGCCAGCAGCTTAGACAGGGGAGTCGGAAACATTCAGTACTTC.

This clone appeared a single time. The chain carries TRBV11-1 and TRBJ1-2; tentative D call: TRBD1 (5 bases). This CDR3 is built from 16 residues. Trimming stripped 5 bases from V and 4 bases from J, with 20 bases between. Germline V gives CDR1 SGHAT, CDR2 FQDESV (reference sequence). For the CDR3, the DNA is TGTGCCAGCAGCCCTGGTACCGGGACGGCTCTCTATGGCTACACCTTC. Its translation: CASSPGTGTALYGYTF.

The rearrangement uses TRBV4-1 and TRBJ1-2, with TRBD1 identical over 9 bases. This CDR3 contains 15 residues. Looked up from germline, CDR1 is MGHRA and CDR2 is YSYEKL. Trimming at V came to 4 bases and at J to 0 bases, leaving 3 bases not matched to a gene. CDR3 amino acids: CASSRGTGSNYGYTF. The CDR3 bases are TGCGCCAGCAGCCGCGGGACAGGGTCTAACTATGGCTACACCTTC.

This clone was observed once. The rearrangement links TRBV5-1 to TRBJ1-2, with TRBD1 identical over 11 bases. J lost 5 bases, V lost 4 bases, and 7 bases had no gene match. This CDR3 comprises 15 residues. Germline CDR1 reads SGHRS; CDR2 reads YFSETQ. CDR3 sequence reads: CASSPGTGGLYGYTF. The CDR3, as DNA: TGCGCCAGCAGCCCAGGGACAGGGGGGCTTTATGGCTACACCTTC.

The chain has TRBV7-9 and TRBJ1-5, with D maybe TRBD1 (5 bases). The germline V gene has CDR1 SEHNR and CDR2 FQNEAQ (reference sequence). Trimming took 3 bases from V and 1 from J, leaving 13 bases between them. The CDR3 consists of 16 residues. CDR3 in amino acids: CASSLVGAGSNQPQHF. CDR3 bases: TGTGCCAGCAGCTTGGTCGGGGCTGGGAGCAATCAGCCCCAGCATTTT.

V and J are TRBV5-1 and TRBJ1-1; D unclear. CDR3 size: 13 residues. The germline V and J ends were trimmed by 0 bases and 2 bases, with 5 bases remaining between them. Germline assignment: CDR1 SGHRS and CDR2 YFSETQ. The CDR3 spells CASSLGGNTEAFF. CDR3 DNA: TGCGCCAGCAGCTTGGGGGGAAACACTGAAGCTTTCTTT.

Details on this clone: The sample carries other DNA sequences with the same CDR3. CDR3 nucleotide sequence: TGTGCCAGTAGTGCGCAGGTGAACACTGAAGCTTTCTTT. The encoded protein is CASSAQVNTEAFF. This chain joins TRBV19 and TRBJ1-1; no firm D call. The CDR3 spans 13 residues. Between the trimmed V and J ends, which lost 5 bases and 0 bases, there was a span of 7 bases. From germline, CDR1 is LNHDA and CDR2 SQIVND (reference sequence).

This clone has more than one count but fewer than ten. The rearrangement links TRBV7-3 to TRBJ1-3, with a possible D match to TRBD1 (6 bases). CDR3 length equals 13 residues. CDR1 and CDR2 from the germline V gene are SGHTA and FQGTGA. The V gene lost 6 bases and the J gene lost 1 base, with 7 bases spanning the gap. In DNA form, the CDR3 reads TGTGCCAGCAGTACAGGGTCTGGAAACACCATATATTTT. Translation gives CASSTGSGNTIYF.

The chain recombines TRBV7-2 with TRBJ2-2, with 13 positions matching TRBD2. J lost 7 bases, V lost 2 bases, and 4 bases had no gene match. The CDR3 totals 16 residues. Looked up from germline, CDR1 is SGHTA and CDR2 is FQGNSA. The CDR3 sequence: CASSLRLAGGNGELFF. The CDR3 bases are TGTGCCAGCAGCTTACGACTAGCGGGGGGAAACGGGGAGCTGTTTTTT.

The chain links TRBV11-3 to TRBJ2-7; the D gene is possibly TRBD1 (6 bases). This CDR3 has 13 residues. The V gene lost 5 bases and the J gene lost 8 bases, with 16 bases spanning the gap. From germline, CDR1 is SGHNT and CDR2 YENEEA. For the CDR3, the DNA is TGTGCCAGCAGCCCCCGGTGGACAGACCAGCAGTACTTC. This translates into CASSPRWTDQQYF.

This rearrangement joins TRBV5-6 to TRBJ1-6; D remains unclear. V was cut by 4 bases and J by 5 bases, with 13 bases left in between. This CDR3 is 15 amino acids long. CDR1 is SGHDT, CDR2 YYEEEE, per germline. CDR3 sequence (DNA): TGTGCCAGCAGCCCATGGGAGTTGGATAATTCACCCCTCCACTTT. Translation: CASSPWELDNSPLHF.

The J gene is TRBJ2-2, the V gene TRBV5-1, with a possible D match to TRBD2 (6 bases). CDR3 size: 15 residues. Germline V CDR1 and CDR2: SGHRS, YFSETQ. V shed 4 bases and J shed 5 bases, with 15 bases lying between them. CDR3 nucleotide sequence: TGCGCCAGCAGCGTTAGACTAGTCGGGACCGGGGAGCTGTTTTTT. Translation gives CASSVRLVGTGELFF.

The chain uses TRBV6-1 and TRBJ1-1, with no clear D. V was clipped by 6 bases and J by 1 base, with 15 bases between them. The CDR3 loop spans 15 amino acids. Germline CDR1 is MNHNS and CDR2 is SASEGT. The CDR3 sequence: CASRSRSWPNTEAFF. The DNA of the CDR3 is TGTGCCAGCAGGTCTCGGTCCTGGCCGAACACTGAAGCTTTCTTT.

The chain links TRBV5-1 to TRBJ2-7; weak D call: TRBD2 (5 bases). The CDR3 has 15 residues. V was clipped by 5 bases and J by 3 bases, with 18 bases between them. CDR1 and CDR2 (germline): SGHRS, YFSETQ. The CDR3 coding sequence is TGCGCCAGCAGTGTAAAAGGTGGGAGCCTCTACGAGCAGTACTTC. It specifies CASSVKGGSLYEQYF.

The chain has TRBV7-3 and TRBJ1-2, with D perhaps TRBD1 (6 bases). The CDR3 has 14 residues. Germline V gene lookup returns CDR1 SGHTA and CDR2 FQGTGA. V was cut by 7 bases and J by 8 bases, with 20 bases left in between. The CDR3 sequence is CASTASRGPEGYTF. The CDR3 DNA is TGTGCCAGCACCGCGTCCCGGGGGCCGGAAGGCTACACCTTC.

The sample holds a few counts of this clone. The V call is TRBV7-3, the J call TRBJ1-1, with 8 bases that match TRBD1. V was clipped by 5 bases and J by 5 bases; unmatched bases: 4. The CDR3 consists of 13 residues. Germline CDR1 reads SGHTA; CDR2 reads FQGTGA. CDR3 DNA: TGTGCCAGCAGCCTTACAGGGGGGACTGAAGCTTTCTTT. Translation gives CASSLTGGTEAFF.

The chain employs TRBV5-1 and TRBJ2-5, with D maybe TRBD2 (5 bases). The V end lost 0 bases, the J end lost 2 bases, and 14 bases lay between the germline ends. The CDR3 runs to 16 residues. Germline V CDR1 and CDR2: SGHRS, YFSETQ. The CDR3 protein is CASSLVRLEGQETQYF. As DNA, the CDR3 is TGCGCCAGCAGCTTGGTACGACTCGAGGGTCAAGAGACCCAGTACTTC.

V is TRBV29-1 and J is TRBJ2-1; TRBD1 might be the D (5 bases). Trimming removed 3 bases at V and 5 bases at J, with 14 bases between. CDR3 length equals 14 residues. Germline assignment: CDR1 SQVTM and CDR2 ANQGSEA. CDR3 DNA sequence: TGCAGCGTTGATTGGGGCCTGAATAACAATGAGCAGTTCTTC. Its protein is CSVDWGLNNNEQFF.

The chain recombines TRBV9 with TRBJ2-2, with 7 bases fitting TRBD1. The J segment lost 1 base and the V segment lost 0 bases, leaving 3 bases of the junction unmatched. Germline lookup yields CDR1 SGDLS and CDR2 YYNGEE. The CDR3 contains 16 residues. The CDR3 loop reads CASSVEGALNTGELFF. Written as DNA, the CDR3 is TGTGCCAGCAGCGTAGAGGGGGCCCTGAACACCGGGGAGCTGTTTTTT.